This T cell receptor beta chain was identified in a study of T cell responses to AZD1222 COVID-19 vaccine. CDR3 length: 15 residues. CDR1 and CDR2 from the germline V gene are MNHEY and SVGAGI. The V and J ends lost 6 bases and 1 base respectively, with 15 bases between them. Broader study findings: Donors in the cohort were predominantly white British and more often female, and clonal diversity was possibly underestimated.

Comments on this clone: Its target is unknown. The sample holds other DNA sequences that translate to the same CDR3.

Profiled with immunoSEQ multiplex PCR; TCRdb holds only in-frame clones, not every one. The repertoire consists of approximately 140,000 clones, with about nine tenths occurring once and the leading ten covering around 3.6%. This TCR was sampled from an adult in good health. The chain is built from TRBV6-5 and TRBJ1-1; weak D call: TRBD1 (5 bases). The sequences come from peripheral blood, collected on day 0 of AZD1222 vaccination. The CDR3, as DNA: TGTGCCAGCAGCCTTGCCGGGGGACCGAACACTGAAGCTTTCTTT. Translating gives CASSLAGGPNTEAFF.